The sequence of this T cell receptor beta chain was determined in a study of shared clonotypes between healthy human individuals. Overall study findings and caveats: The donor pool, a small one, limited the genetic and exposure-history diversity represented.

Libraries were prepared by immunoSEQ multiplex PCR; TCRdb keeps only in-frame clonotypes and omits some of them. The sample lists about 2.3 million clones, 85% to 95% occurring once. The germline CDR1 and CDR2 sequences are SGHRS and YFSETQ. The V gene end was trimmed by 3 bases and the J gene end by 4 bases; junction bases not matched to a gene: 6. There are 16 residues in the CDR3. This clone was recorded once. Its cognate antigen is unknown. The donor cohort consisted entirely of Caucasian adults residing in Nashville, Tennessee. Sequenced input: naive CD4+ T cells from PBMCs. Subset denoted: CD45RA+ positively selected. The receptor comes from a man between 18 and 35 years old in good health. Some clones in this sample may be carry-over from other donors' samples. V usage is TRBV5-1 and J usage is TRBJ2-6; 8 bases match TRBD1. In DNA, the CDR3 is TGCGCCAGCAGCTCAGGGGGCCGCTCCGGGGCCAACGTCCTGACTTTC. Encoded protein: CASSSGGRSGANVLTF.